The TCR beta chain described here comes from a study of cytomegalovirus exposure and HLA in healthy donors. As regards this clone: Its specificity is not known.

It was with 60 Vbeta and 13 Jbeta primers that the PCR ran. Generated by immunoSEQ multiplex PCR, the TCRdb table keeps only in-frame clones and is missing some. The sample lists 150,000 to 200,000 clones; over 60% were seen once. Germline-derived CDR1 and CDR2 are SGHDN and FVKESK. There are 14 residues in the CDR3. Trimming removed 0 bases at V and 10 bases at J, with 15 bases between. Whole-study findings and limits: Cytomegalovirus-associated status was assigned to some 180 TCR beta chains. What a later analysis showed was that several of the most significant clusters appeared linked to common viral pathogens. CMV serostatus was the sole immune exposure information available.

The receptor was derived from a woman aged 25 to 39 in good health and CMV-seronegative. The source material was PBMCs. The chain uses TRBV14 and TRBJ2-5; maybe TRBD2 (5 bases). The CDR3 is CASSQDRLQMGQYF. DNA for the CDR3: TGTGCCAGCAGCCAAGACCGACTACAGATGGGCCAGTACTTC.